Presented here are 22 T cell receptor beta chains from one specimen sequenced in a study of cytomegalovirus exposure and HLA in healthy donors. Researchers ran the PCR with 60 Vbeta and 13 Jbeta primers. Method: immunoSEQ multiplex PCR; TCRdb's copy keeps in-frame clones and lacks some. The repertoire holds over 150,000 clones, with 65% to 85% as singletons. The sequencing sample was made of PBMCs. The receptors stem from a woman in her 30s in good health and CMV-seropositive.

The chain joins TRBV9 to TRBJ1-2; TRBD1 matches at 7 bases. This CDR3 contains 12 residues. Germline values: CDR1 SGDLS, CDR2 YYNGEE. With V trimmed by 0 bases and J by 10 bases, 3 bases remained unmatched. CDR3 nucleotides: TGTGCCAGCAGCGTAGGTAGGGGGCTCTACACCTTC. It codes for CASSVGRGLYTF.

The V call is TRBV4-3, the J call TRBJ1-2, with D hard to call. Germline V gene sequence: CDR1 LGHNA, CDR2 YSLEER. Trimming left V 1 base short and J 6 bases short, with 9 bases between. The CDR3 is made up of 13 amino acids. The CDR3 region is CASSQVSFDGYTF. Here the CDR3 DNA reads TGCGCCAGCAGCCAAGTATCGTTCGATGGCTACACCTTC.

This chain links TRBV4-2 with TRBJ2-1, with 10 nucleotides matching TRBD1. Trimming at V came to 3 bases and at J to 11 bases, leaving 7 bases not matched to a gene. CDR3 length: 14 residues. Germline V gene data show CDR1 as LGHNA and CDR2 as YNFKEQ. CDR3: CASSQETGGRQQFF. In DNA form, the CDR3 reads TGTGCCAGCAGCCAGGAGACAGGGGGCAGGCAGCAGTTCTTC.

The rearrangement uses TRBV29-1 and TRBJ2-7; 9 nucleotides line up with TRBD1. This CDR3 region has 13 residues. Germline CDR1 and CDR2: SQVTM and ANQGSEA. The V gene end was trimmed by 7 bases and the J gene end by 0 bases; junction bases not matched to a gene: 4. CDR3 in amino acids: CSARTGVSYEQYF. The CDR3 bases are TGCAGCGCCCGGACAGGGGTCTCCTACGAGCAGTACTTC.

The J gene is TRBJ2-1, the V gene TRBV5-6, with D unresolved. Germline lookup yields CDR1 SGHDT and CDR2 YYEEEE. The V and J ends lost 2 bases and 0 bases respectively, with 21 bases between them. CDR3 size: 19 residues. The CDR3 loop reads CASSLSSTSGLPSYNEQFF. The CDR3 bases are TGTGCCAGCAGCTTATCCTCCACCTCAGGTTTACCCTCCTACAATGAGCAGTTCTTC.

This rearrangement joins TRBV4-2 to TRBJ2-3; 11 nucleotides agree with TRBD2. The CDR3 has 16 amino acids. With V trimmed by 0 bases and J by 1 base, 0 bases remained unmatched. Germline-derived CDR1 and CDR2 are LGHNA and YNFKEQ. The CDR3 here is CASSQELAGGTDTQYF. DNA for the CDR3: TGTGCCAGCAGCCAAGAACTAGCGGGGGGCACAGATACGCAGTATTTT.

J is TRBJ1-4 and V is TRBV27; TRBD1 matches at 7 bases. CDR1 and CDR2 from the germline V gene are MNHEY and SMNVEV (reference sequence). J was trimmed by 10 bases and V by 5 bases; bases with no gene match: 10. The CDR3 spans 14 residues. The CDR3 sequence: CASSDRDGWGKLFF. DNA of the CDR3: TGTGCCAGCAGTGACAGGGATGGTTGGGGAAAACTGTTTTTT.

V and J are TRBV19 and TRBJ1-2; D unresolved. This CDR3 region has 18 residues. Germline V gene sequence: CDR1 LNHDA, CDR2 SQIVND (reference sequence). With 4 bases removed from V and 3 bases from J, the gap between germline ends came to 24 bases. CDR3 amino acids: CASSRGGPVARAHYGYTF. The CDR3 DNA sequence: TGTGCCAGTAGTAGGGGAGGACCTGTAGCCCGGGCTCACTATGGCTACACCTTC.

The genes are TRBV30 and TRBJ2-1; D is perhaps TRBD2 (7 bases). Germline V gene lookup returns CDR1 GTSNPN and CDR2 SVGIG (reference sequence). The CDR3 has 14 residues. Trimming removed 3 bases at V and 10 bases at J, with 19 bases between. The CDR3 nucleotides are TGTGCCTGGAGCGGGGGGCGACTCGCGGGGGAGCAGTTCTTC. This codes for CAWSGGRLAGEQFF.

The J gene is TRBJ1-6, the V gene TRBV4-2; no clear D gene. The CDR3 extends over 13 amino acids. The V end lost 0 bases, the J end lost 7 bases, and 4 bases lay between the germline ends. CDR1 LGHNA and CDR2 YNFKEQ come from the germline V gene. The DNA of the CDR3 is TGTGCCAGCAGCCAAGAGGCAAATTCACCCCTCCACTTT. Translation gives CASSQEANSPLHF.

V and J are TRBV25-1 and TRBJ1-3; perhaps TRBD1 as D (6 bases). V gave up 4 bases and J gave up 2 bases, with 15 bases separating them. Germline V lookup: CDR1 MGHDK, CDR2 SYGVNS. CDR3 length: 16 amino acids. CDR3 sequence (DNA): TGTGCCAGCAGTGTACTGGGGGCGCGTGCTGGAAACACCATATATTTT. As protein: CASSVLGARAGNTIYF. Combining the CDR3 with reference TRBV25-1 and TRBJ1-3 gives the whole variable domain EADIYQTPRYLVIGTGKKITLECSQTMGHDKMYWYQQDPGMELHLIHYSYGVNSTEKGDLSSESTVSRIRTEHFPLTLESARPSHTSQYLCASSVLGARAGNTIYFGEGSWLTVV.

Only one count was recorded for this clone. This chain links TRBV6-5 with TRBJ1-6; D unclear. Deletions cut 7 bases from V and 9 bases from J, with 19 bases between. This CDR3 is 15 amino acids long. Germline values: CDR1 MNHEY, CDR2 SVGAGI. The CDR3, as DNA: TGTGCCAGCACCAATGGGCAGTCCTACGGTTCACCCCTCCACTTT. This codes for CASTNGQSYGSPLHF.

The chain uses TRBV2 and TRBJ1-2, with 11 positions matching TRBD1. The trim removed 6 bases at V and 8 bases at J, leaving 5 bases unmatched. CDR1 SNHLY and CDR2 FYNNEI come from the germline V gene. The CDR3 covers 13 residues. This chain's CDR3 is CASRGQGEEGYTF. The DNA for the CDR3 is TGTGCCAGCAGGGGACAGGGGGAGGAGGGCTACACCTTC.

This chain joins TRBV27 and TRBJ2-7; 11 bases are a match to TRBD2. CDR1 and CDR2 from the germline V gene are MNHEY and SMNVEV (reference sequence). The V gene end was trimmed by 5 bases and the J gene end by 3 bases; junction bases not matched to a gene: 6. The CDR3 has 15 residues. CDR3 protein: CASSTKGLADYEQYF. The CDR3 bases are TGTGCCAGCAGTACTAAGGGACTAGCGGACTACGAGCAGTACTTC.

The gene calls are TRBV11-2 and TRBJ2-3; 9 bases are a match to TRBD2. Looked up from germline, CDR1 is SGHAT and CDR2 is FQNNGV. CDR3 length: 16 amino acids. V lost 5 bases to trimming and J lost 0 bases; unmatched junction nucleotides: 6. CDR3 protein: CASSRGTSPSTDTQYF. DNA of the CDR3: TGTGCCAGCAGCCGAGGGACTAGCCCGAGCACAGATACGCAGTATTTT. Full variable domain (outside the CDR3, taken from reference TRBV11-2 and TRBJ2-3): EAGVAQSPRYKIIEKRQSVAFWCNPISGHATLYWYQQILGQGPKLLIQFQNNGVVDDSQLPKDRFSAERLKGVDSTLKIQPAKLEDSAVYLCASSRGTSPSTDTQYFGPGTRLTVL.

V usage is TRBV28 and J usage is TRBJ2-7; a weak D match, TRBD1 (6 bases). The ends were cut back, 3 bases at V and 2 bases at J, with 20 bases in the middle. Germline V gene sequence: CDR1 MDHEN, CDR2 SYDVKM. The CDR3 has 17 amino acids. CDR3 DNA sequence: TGTGCCAGCAGTTTCCCCCTGGGACACATAATCGCCTACGAGCAGTACTTC. Protein sequence: CASSFPLGHIIAYEQYF.

The rearrangement joins TRBV7-2 to TRBJ1-3; 9 bases align to TRBD1. V dropped 4 bases and J dropped 0; count of bases not matched to a gene: 4. CDR3 length: 16 amino acids. Germline V lookup: CDR1 SGHTA, CDR2 FQGNSA. The DNA of the CDR3 is TGTGCCAGCAGCTATACAGGGGGCCGCTCTGGAAACACCATATATTTT. Protein: CASSYTGGRSGNTIYF.

The chain has TRBV4-2 and TRBJ1-2; 7 bases line up with TRBD1. V lost 4 bases to trimming and J lost 4 bases; unmatched junction nucleotides: 3. The CDR3 loop spans 13 amino acids. Germline loops: CDR1 LGHNA, CDR2 YNFKEQ. The CDR3 DNA is TGTGCCAGCAGCCTAGGGGGCACCTATGGCTACACCTTC. Its protein is CASSLGGTYGYTF.

This clone was observed a few times. V usage is TRBV7-8 and J usage is TRBJ1-2; 10 bases align to TRBD1. Trimming took 2 bases from V and 5 from J; bases not matched to a gene: 20. Germline V lookup: CDR1 SGHVS, CDR2 FQNEAQ. CDR3 size: 20 residues. The CDR3 is CASSLLPLMRKDRGWYGYTF. The DNA of the CDR3 is TGTGCCAGCAGCTTATTGCCCCTGATGCGGAAGGACAGGGGGTGGTATGGCTACACCTTC.

The genes are TRBV10-1 and TRBJ1-5; 10 bases are shared with TRBD1. CDR1 WNHNN and CDR2 SYGVQD come from the germline V gene (reference sequence). The CDR3 totals 18 residues. V was clipped by 6 bases and J by 3 bases; unmatched bases: 14. CDR3 nucleotides: TGCGCCAGCAGCGCCGGGACAGGGGATGTTGGTACCAATCAGCCCCAGCATTTT. It codes for CASSAGTGDVGTNQPQHF.

This clone was detected only a few times. J is TRBJ2-3 and V is TRBV6-6; D remains unclear. V lost 2 bases and J 6 bases, leaving 6 bases between the germline ends. The CDR3 is made up of 12 amino acids. Germline CDR1 and CDR2: MNHNY and SVGAGI (reference sequence). This CDR3 is CASSYRRDTQYF. The CDR3 coding sequence is TGTGCCAGCAGTTACCGCCGGGATACGCAGTATTTT.

This clone was counted once. The junction differs from germline at one of its ends, possibly a read error. The chain is built from TRBV7-9 and TRBJ1-2, with a weak D call TRBD1 (5 bases). CDR3 length equals 13 residues. The V gene's germline CDR1 is SEHNR and CDR2 FQNEAQ (reference sequence). DNA of the CDR3: TGTTCCAGCAGCTTTTGGGGGGATGCTGGCTACACCTTC. Translation: CSSSFWGDAGYTF. The full variable domain, completed using reference TRBV7-9 and TRBJ1-2, is DTGVSQNPRHKITKRGQNVTFRCDPISEHNRLYWYRQTLGQGPEFLTYFQNEAQLEKSRLLSDRFSAERPKGSFSTLEIQRTEQGDSAMYLCSSSFWGDAGYTFGSGTRLTVV.